This T cell receptor beta chain was recorded in a study of OX40 agonist ivuxolimab in advanced cancers. A remark on this clone: As yet, its antigen is unknown.

The table came from immunoSEQ multiplex PCR; TCRdb's copy has only in-frame clones and leaves some out. The table includes roughly 57,000 clones, roughly 88% detected once. Findings of the study overall: Expanded clones belonging to CD8+ T cells outnumbered, on average, those of CD4+. Among the lowest peripheral clonal expansion occurred in 0.1-3.0 mg/kg partial responders.

The receptor comes from an adult with an advanced solid tumor such as melanoma, head and neck, liver or kidney cancer. The sequenced sample was CD4+ or CD8+ T cells sorted from blood, obtained in a trial of the OX40 agonist ivuxolimab.

As DNA, the CDR3 is TGCGCCAGCAGCGCCTCCGCGGGACTGACCTACGAGCAGTACTTC. Translating it yields CASSASAGLTYEQYF. The chain couples TRBV5-1 to TRBJ2-7, with D perhaps TRBD2 (6 bases). V lost 4 bases to trimming and J lost 2 bases, with 16 bases between them. Per the germline V gene, CDR1 is SGHRS and CDR2 is YFSETQ. This CDR3 is built from 15 residues. The entire variable domain, with the rest obtained from reference TRBV5-1 and TRBJ2-7, is as follows: KAGVTQTPRYLIKTRGQQVTLSCSPISGHRSVSWYQQTPGQGLQFLFEYFSETQRNKGNFPGRFSGRQFSNSRSEMNVSTLELGDSALYLCASSASAGLTYEQYFGPGTRLTVT.